Each of the 24 T cell receptor beta chains below was sequenced from the same sample in a study of shared clonotypes between healthy human individuals. Clones were sequenced by immunoSEQ multiplex PCR, and TCRdb holds only the in-frame ones, with some missing. Of over a million clones in the sample, roughly 96% were seen once. Sequencing was done on a sample of naive CD4+ T cells sorted from blood. Subset noted: CD45RA+ positively selected. The source is a man younger than 40 in good health.

This rearrangement joins TRBV28 to TRBJ2-3; a weak D match, TRBD1 (6 bases). This CDR3 has 16 residues. V lost 7 bases to trimming and J lost 3 bases, with 20 bases between them. Germline-derived CDR1 and CDR2 are MDHEN and SYDVKM. CDR3 loop: CASTNLRGRETDTQYF. CDR3 in DNA: TGTGCCAGCACCAATCTCAGGGGCAGAGAGACAGATACGCAGTATTTT.

The chain is built from TRBV19 and TRBJ1-5; 8 bases align to TRBD1. CDR1 and CDR2 (germline): LNHDA, SQIVND (reference sequence). After removal of 5 bases from V and 7 bases from J, the junction contained 13 bases not matched to a gene. This CDR3 spans 16 amino acids. Written as DNA, the CDR3 is TGTGCCAGTAGTCTAACCCCGACAGGGGCTGGGCAGCCCCAGCATTTT. Protein sequence: CASSLTPTGAGQPQHF. Full variable domain (rest looked up from reference TRBV19 and TRBJ1-5): DGGITQSPKYLFRKEGQNVTLSCEQNLNHDAMYWYRQDPGQGLRLIYYSQIVNDFQKGDIAEGYSVSREKKESFPLTVTSAQKNPTAFYLCASSLTPTGAGQPQHFGDGTRLSIL.

J is TRBJ2-7 and V is TRBV5-1; TRBD1 agrees at 7 bases. The trim removed 0 bases at V and 2 bases at J, leaving 2 bases unmatched. This CDR3 spans 14 amino acids. Germline V gives CDR1 SGHRS, CDR2 YFSETQ. The CDR3 nucleotides are TGCGCCAGCAGCTTGGTGGACAGGACCTACGAGCAGTACTTC. It codes for CASSLVDRTYEQYF. The whole variable domain, filled in from reference TRBV5-1 and TRBJ2-7, reads KAGVTQTPRYLIKTRGQQVTLSCSPISGHRSVSWYQQTPGQGLQFLFEYFSETQRNKGNFPGRFSGRQFSNSRSEMNVSTLELGDSALYLCASSLVDRTYEQYFGPGTRLTVT.

To note about this clone: The sample carries other DNA sequences with the same CDR3. This rearrangement joins TRBV11-2 to TRBJ2-1; D call uncertain. CDR1 and CDR2 from the germline V gene are SGHAT and FQNNGV. V was shortened by 1 base and J by 0 bases, with 7 bases between the two germline ends. The CDR3 covers 15 residues. The CDR3 DNA reads as TGTGCCAGCAGCTTAGTTAGAAGCTCCTACAATGAGCAGTTCTTC. Its translation is CASSLVRSSYNEQFF. Full variable domain (outside the CDR3, taken from reference TRBV11-2 and TRBJ2-1): EAGVAQSPRYKIIEKRQSVAFWCNPISGHATLYWYQQILGQGPKLLIQFQNNGVVDDSQLPKDRFSAERLKGVDSTLKIQPAKLEDSAVYLCASSLVRSSYNEQFFGPGTRLTVL.

About this clone: Other nucleotide sequences from this sample produce the same CDR3. This chain joins TRBV9 and TRBJ2-1; no definite D call. Per the germline V gene, CDR1 is SGDLS and CDR2 is YYNGEE. Trimming pared 0 bases from V and 9 bases from J, leaving 10 bases between. This CDR3 comprises 13 residues. CDR3 region: CASSVVGVGEQFF. The CDR3 nucleotides are TGTGCCAGCAGCGTAGTTGGAGTTGGTGAGCAGTTCTTC.

As regards this clone: Other DNA sequences within the sample encode an identical CDR3. The chain couples TRBV7-9 to TRBJ2-7; the D is unclear. There are 12 residues in the CDR3. Trimming stripped 3 bases from V and 2 bases from J, with 5 bases between. Germline-derived CDR1 and CDR2 are SEHNR and FQNEAQ (reference sequence). The CDR3 coding sequence is TGTGCCAGCAGCTTGGGAACCTACGAGCAGTACTTC. It encodes CASSLGTYEQYF. Combining the CDR3 with reference TRBV7-9 and TRBJ2-7 gives the whole variable domain DTGVSQNPRHKITKRGQNVTFRCDPISEHNRLYWYRQTLGQGPEFLTYFQNEAQLEKSRLLSDRFSAERPKGSFSTLEIQRTEQGDSAMYLCASSLGTYEQYFGPGTRLTVT.

This clone appeared a few times. V gene TRBV28 combines with J gene TRBJ1-5; D remains ambiguous. There are 13 residues in the CDR3. The ends were cut back, 7 bases at V and 3 bases at J, with 10 bases in the middle. Germline CDR1 MDHEN, CDR2 SYDVKM. The CDR3 sequence is CASTKQFNQPQHF. CDR3 sequence (DNA): TGTGCCAGCACTAAACAGTTCAATCAGCCCCAGCATTTT. Based on the CDR3 plus reference TRBV28 and TRBJ1-5, the full variable domain is DVKVTQSSRYLVKRTGEKVFLECVQDMDHENMFWYRQDPGLGLRLIYFSYDVKMKEKGDIPEGYSVSREKKERFSLILESASTNQTSMYLCASTKQFNQPQHFGDGTRLSIL.

This chain connects TRBV19 to TRBJ1-1, with 9 bases that match TRBD1. The V and J ends lost 4 bases and 4 bases, in that order; junction bases with no gene match: 4. This CDR3 contains 14 residues. Germline loops: CDR1 LNHDA, CDR2 SQIVND (reference sequence). DNA for the CDR3: TGTGCCAGTAGTACCGACAGGGGGACCACTGAAGCTTTCTTT. Translation gives CASSTDRGTTEAFF. The whole variable domain, filled in from reference TRBV19 and TRBJ1-1, reads DGGITQSPKYLFRKEGQNVTLSCEQNLNHDAMYWYRQDPGQGLRLIYYSQIVNDFQKGDIAEGYSVSREKKESFPLTVTSAQKNPTAFYLCASSTDRGTTEAFFGQGTRLTVV.

J is TRBJ2-1 and V is TRBV5-4; 12 bases map to TRBD2. The CDR3 is 16 amino acids. With 4 bases clipped from V and 8 bases from J, the junction kept 10 bases outside the gene matches. Germline assignment: CDR1 SGHNT and CDR2 YYREEE (reference sequence). The CDR3 bases are TGTGCCAGCAGCGGGGGGGTGACTAGCGGGAGCTATGAGCAGTTCTTC. Amino acids: CASSGGVTSGSYEQFF. Drawing the rest from reference TRBV5-4 and TRBJ2-1, the complete variable domain is ETGVTQSPTHLIKTRGQQVTLRCSSQSGHNTVSWYQQALGQGPQFIFQYYREEENGRGNFPPRFSGLQFPNYSSELNVNALELDDSALYLCASSGGVTSGSYEQFFGPGTRLTVL.

The chain joins TRBV9 to TRBJ2-6, with TRBD1 matching over 8 bases. This CDR3 contains 20 residues. In germline, CDR1 is SGDLS, CDR2 YYNGEE. With V trimmed by 0 bases and J by 1 base, 12 bases remained unmatched. In DNA form, the CDR3 reads TGTGCCAGCAGCGTAGCTCCAGGGACAGGCCCGGGGTCTGGGGCCAACGTCCTGACTTTC. Its translation: CASSVAPGTGPGSGANVLTF.

The chain recombines TRBV6-5 with TRBJ2-3, with a weak D call TRBD1 (5 bases). Between the trimmed V and J ends, which lost 7 bases and 6 bases, there was a span of 17 bases. CDR3 size: 14 residues. Germline V lookup: CDR1 MNHEY, CDR2 SVGAGI. CDR3 amino acids: CASISYHSGDTQYF. For the CDR3, the DNA is TGTGCCAGCATCTCATACCACTCAGGGGATACGCAGTATTTT.

The chain has TRBV6-5 and TRBJ2-3; 8 positions match TRBD2. The trim removed 6 bases at V and 5 bases at J, leaving 7 bases unmatched. The germline CDR1 and CDR2 sequences are MNHEY and SVGAGI. CDR3 length: 14 residues. The CDR3 nucleotides read TGTGCCAGCAGAATTCTAGCGGGCCGAGATACGCAGTATTTT. Its protein product is CASRILAGRDTQYF.

The rearrangement uses TRBV14 and TRBJ2-3; D may be TRBD2 (5 bases). Germline V gives CDR1 SGHDN, CDR2 FVKESK. The CDR3 has 16 amino acids. The ends were cut back, 0 bases at V and 6 bases at J, with 16 bases in the middle. The CDR3 loop reads CASSQDRTGGWDTQYF. As DNA, the CDR3 is TGTGCCAGCAGCCAAGATCGTACTGGAGGTTGGGATACGCAGTATTTT.

This chain connects TRBV29-1 to TRBJ2-1; TRBD1 might be the D (6 bases). The CDR3 contains 15 residues. Germline V gene lookup returns CDR1 SQVTM and CDR2 ANQGSEA. Trimming removed 5 bases from V and 5 bases from J, with 19 bases in between. CDR3 region: CSVLGGTTAHNEQFF. The CDR3 region has the DNA TGCAGCGTTTTAGGTGGGACAACCGCCCACAATGAGCAGTTCTTC.

The CDR3 loop reads CASSEAANEKLFF. The CDR3 DNA reads as TGTGCCAGCAGTGAAGCGGCTAATGAAAAACTGTTTTTT. The rearrangement joins TRBV6-5 to TRBJ1-4; D gene ambiguous. This CDR3 spans 13 amino acids. V lost 5 bases and J lost 3, with 7 bases in between. CDR1 MNHEY and CDR2 SVGAGI come from the germline V gene.

V usage is TRBV5-1 and J usage is TRBJ2-5; D is undetermined. This CDR3 region has 15 residues. Per the germline V gene, CDR1 is SGHRS and CDR2 is YFSETQ. Trimming removed 4 bases from V and 0 bases from J, with 13 bases in between. The DNA of the CDR3 is TGCGCCAGCAGCCCCGTCGAGGTGTACCAAGAGACCCAGTACTTC. It codes for CASSPVEVYQETQYF. Looking up the rest from reference TRBV5-1 and TRBJ2-5 gives the full variable domain: KAGVTQTPRYLIKTRGQQVTLSCSPISGHRSVSWYQQTPGQGLQFLFEYFSETQRNKGNFPGRFSGRQFSNSRSEMNVSTLELGDSALYLCASSPVEVYQETQYFGPGTRLLVL.

The chain has TRBV18 and TRBJ2-1, with no clear D. Per germline, CDR1 KGHSH and CDR2 LQKENI. This CDR3 has 15 residues. V shed 2 bases and J shed 2 bases, with 10 bases lying between them. The CDR3 reads CASSPRRHTYNEQFF. CDR3 DNA sequence: TGTGCCAGCTCACCAAGGAGACACACCTACAATGAGCAGTTCTTC.

The rearrangement uses TRBV7-8 and TRBJ2-5; D is unclear. The CDR3 is 12 amino acids. The V end lost 2 bases, the J end lost 5 bases, and 6 bases lay between the germline ends. The V gene's germline CDR1 is SGHVS and CDR2 FQNEAQ. CDR3 in DNA: TGTGCCAGCAGCTTAAGTTGGGAGACCCAGTACTTC. Protein product: CASSLSWETQYF. Variable domain in full (rest from reference TRBV7-8 and TRBJ2-5): GAGVSQSPRYKVAKRGQDVALRCDPISGHVSLFWYQQALGQGPEFLTYFQNEAQLDKSGLPSDRFFAERPEGSVSTLKIQRTQQEDSAVYLCASSLSWETQYFGPGTRLLVL.

The chain uses TRBV7-9 and TRBJ2-3; D might be TRBD2 (6 bases). With 2 bases removed from V and 3 bases from J, the gap between germline ends came to 15 bases. Germline CDR1 is SEHNR and CDR2 is FQNEAQ (reference sequence). The CDR3 covers 16 residues. CDR3 region: CASSLYPGVTTDTQYF. CDR3 nucleotide sequence: TGTGCCAGCAGCTTATATCCGGGAGTAACGACAGATACGCAGTATTTT. Supplemented by reference TRBV7-9 and TRBJ2-3, the full variable domain reads DTGVSQNPRHKITKRGQNVTFRCDPISEHNRLYWYRQTLGQGPEFLTYFQNEAQLEKSRLLSDRFSAERPKGSFSTLEIQRTEQGDSAMYLCASSLYPGVTTDTQYFGPGTRLTVL.

This clone was recorded only once. V usage is TRBV27 and J usage is TRBJ2-2, with D tentatively TRBD1 or TRBD2 (6 bases each). The V end lost 7 bases, the J end lost 5 bases, and 23 bases lay between the germline ends. CDR3 length: 17 amino acids. The germline gives CDR1 MNHEY, CDR2 SMNVEV (reference sequence). For the CDR3, the DNA is TGTGCCAGCACCATCTCGACGGGGGCACTCGGAACCGGGGAGCTGTTTTTT. This translates into CASTISTGALGTGELFF.

This chain links TRBV14 with TRBJ2-2, with TRBD2 matching 12 bases. This CDR3 comprises 17 residues. The V segment lost 5 bases and the J segment 2 bases; nucleotides outside the gene matches: 6. CDR1 and CDR2 (germline): SGHDN, FVKESK. CDR3 sequence: CASSALAGGTNTGELFF. The CDR3 region has the DNA TGTGCCAGCAGCGCACTAGCGGGAGGAACAAACACCGGGGAGCTGTTTTTT. The full variable domain, with the rest looked up from reference TRBV14 and TRBJ2-2, is EAGVTQFPSHSVIEKGQTVTLRCDPISGHDNLYWYRRVMGKEIKFLLHFVKESKQDESGMPNNRFLAERTGGTYSTLKVQPAELEDSGVYFCASSALAGGTNTGELFFGEGSRLTVL.

The chain combines TRBV29-1 with TRBJ2-2; D may be TRBD1 (5 bases). The germline CDR1 and CDR2 sequences are SQVTM and ANQGSEA. The CDR3 covers 13 residues. V lost 3 bases to trimming and J lost 0 bases, with 5 bases between them. CDR3 coding DNA: TGCAGCGTTGAGACAGCGAACACCGGGGAGCTGTTTTTT. This codes for CSVETANTGELFF.

V and J are TRBV29-1 and TRBJ2-3; D possibly corresponds to TRBD2 (6 bases). CDR1 SQVTM and CDR2 ANQGSEA come from the germline V gene. This CDR3 comprises 13 residues. V was clipped by 2 bases and J by 3 bases, with 9 bases between them. The CDR3 here is CSVEFGGTDTQYF. DNA of the CDR3: TGCAGCGTTGAATTTGGGGGGACAGATACGCAGTATTTT.

The gene calls are TRBV15 and TRBJ2-7, with 8 bases lining up with TRBD1. CDR1 and CDR2 from the germline V gene are LNHNV and YYDKDF (reference sequence). V lost 6 bases and J lost 6; bases outside the gene matches: 4. The CDR3 consists of 12 residues. DNA of the CDR3: TGTGCCACCAGTATGGACAGGGTCGAGCAGTACTTC. Encoded protein: CATSMDRVEQYF. The whole variable domain, filled in from reference TRBV15 and TRBJ2-7, reads DAMVIQNPRYQVTQFGKPVTLSCSQTLNHNVMYWYQQKSSQAPKLLFHYYDKDFNNEADTPDNFQSRRPNTSFCFLDIRSPGLGDTAMYLCATSMDRVEQYFGPGTRLTVT.